The 7 T cell receptor beta chains below come from one sample, sequenced in a study of blood T cells in healthy people across ages. With a J-beta primer mix and a sample-barcoded 5' primer, a second PCR ran 7 to 11 cycles. TCRdb re-analysed the 5' RACE reads in MiXCR, keeping a single row per CDR3 protein. The sample shows under 750,000 distinct CDR3 sequences, around 48% of them seen only once. Sample: blood. The receptor set was obtained from an elderly man in good health.

This clonotype was counted many times. This chain joins TRBV27 and TRBJ2-7; TRBD2 might be the D (7 bases). There are 14 residues in the CDR3. Germline V gene data show CDR1 as MNHEY and CDR2 as SMNVEV (reference sequence). Deletions cut 0 bases from V and 3 bases from J, with 9 bases between. CDR3 DNA sequence: TGTGCCAGCAGTTTATCCGGGGGGCTCTACGAGCAGTACTTC. Its translation: CASSLSGGLYEQYF.

This clonotype was observed many times. This chain joins TRBV6-5 and TRBJ1-2; D uncertain. CDR1 MNHEY and CDR2 SVGAGI come from the germline V gene. Trimming stripped 7 bases from V and 3 bases from J, with 12 bases between. This CDR3 is 13 amino acids long. The CDR3 nucleotides are TGTGCCAGCACCAGCGCCAGCCACTATGGCTACACCTTC. Translation: CASTSASHYGYTF.

To note about this clonotype: A read error is possible here, since a much larger clone lies one base away. The chain carries TRBV6-5 and TRBJ2-1; 9 positions match TRBD2. This CDR3 contains 15 residues. CDR1 and CDR2 (germline): MNHEY, SVGAGI. The J segment lost 13 bases and the V segment lost 6 bases, leaving 16 bases of the junction unmatched. The CDR3 sequence: CASSPLAGNQETQFF. The CDR3 nucleotides are TGTGCCAGCAGCCCTCTAGCGGGAAACCAAGAGACCCAGTTCTTC.

The V call is TRBV4-3, the J call TRBJ2-3, with D uncertain. Deletions cut 0 bases from V and 2 bases from J, with 6 bases between. This CDR3 is 14 amino acids long. Looked up from germline, CDR1 is LGHNA and CDR2 is YSLEER. As DNA, the CDR3 is TGCGCCAGCAGCCAAGAGGGGATCACAGATACGCAGTATTTT. Amino acids: CASSQEGITDTQYF.

About this clonotype itself: An end of the junction does not agree with germline; a read error may underlie this. J is TRBJ2-7 and V is TRBV2, with TRBD2 as a possible D gene (5 bases). Per germline, CDR1 SNHLY and CDR2 FYNNEI. CDR3 size: 12 residues. CDR3 in amino acids: CTSSSDWDEQYF. The DNA of the CDR3 is TGTACCAGCAGCTCGGACTGGGACGAGCAGTACTTC. The entire variable domain, with the rest obtained from reference TRBV2 and TRBJ2-7, is as follows: EPEVTQTPSHQVTQMGQEVILRCVPISNHLYFYWYRQILGQKVEFLVSFYNNEISEKSEIFDDQFSVERPDGSNFTLKIRSTKLEDSAMYFCTSSSDWDEQYFGPGTRLTVT.

J is TRBJ2-3 and V is TRBV10-3; 7 positions agree with TRBD2. V was pared by 9 bases and J by 4 bases, with 7 bases of the junction left unmatched. This CDR3 region has 13 residues. Germline lookup yields CDR1 ENHRY and CDR2 SYGVKD. This CDR3 is CAIQGLVSDTQYF. CDR3 bases: TGTGCCATTCAAGGACTAGTTTCAGATACGCAGTATTTT.

The rearrangement links TRBV24-1 to TRBJ2-1, with D tentatively TRBD1 or TRBD2 (6 bases each). V was clipped by 5 bases and J by 0 bases, with 25 bases between them. Per germline, CDR1 KGHDR and CDR2 SFDVKD. CDR3 size: 20 residues. CDR3 loop: CATSVFRGIRAGASYNEQFF. CDR3 sequence (DNA): TGTGCCACCAGTGTGTTTAGGGGGATTAGAGCGGGTGCCTCCTACAATGAGCAGTTCTTC.